This T cell receptor (beta chain) was identified in a study of blood T cell repertoires in COVID-19. For the study at large: Some COVID-19 samples were acute and others convalescent; all came from the United States, Italy and Spain. Nucleic acid was either cDNA or gDNA, and it came from T cells, B-cell-depleted T cells, or PBMCs.

The CDR3 is made up of 15 amino acids. CDR1 and CDR2 from the germline V gene are SGHNT and YYREEE (reference sequence). V lost 4 bases, J lost 0 bases, and 4 bases stayed unmatched. Original processing notes: It was from reference gene primer amplification that nucleated cell counts were estimated. Data came from immunoSEQ multiplex PCR; TCRdb stores just in-frame clones and leaves some out. For V, J and clone size, that table is used; D and trimming come from the DNA. The table has roughly 100,000 clones, roughly 87% seen once. The rearrangement joins TRBV5-4 to TRBJ1-5, with 7 positions matching TRBD1. The specimen was peripheral blood. The clonotype was recovered from a man between 50 and 59 years old with active COVID-19. CDR3 loop: CASSQGTASNQPQHF. The DNA of the CDR3 is TGTGCCAGCAGCCAGGGGACAGCTAGCAATCAGCCCCAGCATTTT.